A selection of T cell receptor beta chains follows, all from one sample in a study of Graves' ophthalmopathy and Graves' hyperthyroidism. TCRdb passed the multiplex PCR reads through MiXCR, listing each CDR3 protein once. The sample records roughly 400,000 distinct CDR3 sequences, approximately 18% being singletons. The sequenced material came from peripheral blood. Every receptor here comes from an adult woman with stable Graves' hyperthyroidism. The CDR3 runs from the conserved cysteine through the conserved F or W. D genes are given only for firm matches. Only part of the rows carry a size: once, few, many, or a class if the clone is expanded.

abundance,j_gene,d_gene,v_gene,CDR3aa,CDR3nt
many,TRBJ2-6,TRBD2,TRBV5-4,CASSLAGGFSGANVLTF,TGTGCCAGCAGCTTGGCCGGGGGGTTCTCTGGGGCCAACGTCCTGACTTTC
.,TRBJ2-5,TRBD2,TRBV7-2,CASSFAPGVGGQETQYF,TGTGCCAGCAGCTTCGCCCCCGGAGTGGGGGGGCAAGAGACCCAGTACTTC
many,TRBJ2-7,.,TRBV27,CASSLDHLAFEQYF,TGTGCCAGCAGTTTGGACCATCTAGCGTTCGAGCAGTACTTC
many,TRBJ1-1,.,TRBV29-1,CSVAVGRNTEAFF,TGCAGCGTTGCGGTAGGGCGGAACACTGAAGCTTTCTTT
once,TRBJ2-7,TRBD2,TRBV6-1,CASRKTSDEQYF,TGTGCCAGCAGGAAGACTAGCGACGAGCAGTACTTC
many,TRBJ2-7,.,TRBV10-3,CAISGDRPYEQYF,TGTGCCATCAGTGGGGACCGCCCGTACGAGCAGTACTTC
many,TRBJ1-1,TRBD1,TRBV6-1,CASTTGGSAFF,TGTGCCAGCACCACAGGGGGCTCAGCTTTCTTT
.,TRBJ1-6,.,TRBV4-1,CASSHTLITRNNSPLHF,TGCGCCAGCAGCCATACTCTCATAACGAGGAATAATTCACCCCTCCACTTT
many,TRBJ2-5,.,TRBV6-5,CASSYSPGRGKETQYF,TGTGCCAGCAGTTACTCGCCGGGACGGGGAAAAGAGACCCAGTACTTC
many,TRBJ1-1,.,TRBV28,CASRGSVNTEAFF,TGTGCCAGCAGGGGTTCTGTGAACACTGAAGCTTTCTTT